Sequencing of this T cell receptor beta chain was carried out in a study of tissue T cells after allogeneic stem cell transplantation. Germline trimming cut 3 bases from V and 4 bases from J; bases unmatched to any gene: 3. The CDR3 spans 15 residues. The germline V gene encodes CDR1 NNHNN and CDR2 SYGAGS (reference sequence). About this clone itself: Antigen specificity is unknown. Genes and germline are mouse. From the germline J gene comes the end of the CDR3, since the read stops 1 residue before it.

Sequencing of TCRbeta CDR3 at survey depth gave sequences and template counts. Sequencing used immunoSEQ multiplex PCR; TCRdb keeps in-frame clones, though not all of them. This table has tens of thousands of clones, approximately 73% appearing once. Study-level points and caveats: This small cohort was clinically heterogeneous, and sampling depth was a limitation. Few T cell clones were shared across patients, but motif clusters showed tissue-specific shared signatures. Which tissue TCRs were alloreactive or antigen-specific was not determined. Some clones might be persisting host cells.

This receptor was obtained from a pool of C57BL/6 mice in good health. The sample comprised sorted cells pooled from one or two spleens. The chain uses TRBV13-2 and TRBJ2-1; 11 bases are shared with TRBD2. CDR3 in amino acids: CASGGDWGRYAEQFF. The DNA read from the CDR3 is TGTGCCAGCGGTGGGGACTGGGGGAGGTATGCTGAGCAGTTC.